The sample holds a few counts of the clone carrying this TCR beta chain. This CDR3 contains 14 residues. Germline CDR1 and CDR2: GTSNPN and SVGIG (reference sequence). V was pared by 4 bases and J by 1 base, with 11 bases between. The data were taken from a study of blood T cell repertoires in COVID-19. Study in general: COVID-19 samples, acute and convalescent, were from the United States, Italy and Spain.

Assay: immunoSEQ multiplex PCR; the TCRdb copy retains only in-frame clones and omits some. The table records approximately 210,000 clones, more than 75% of them present only once. Seattle patients were enrolled during active infection and followed longitudinally. The genes are TRBV30 and TRBJ1-3, with TRBD1 as a possible D gene (6 bases). The sequenced sample consisted of peripheral blood. The clonotype was recovered from a man aged 45-65 years with COVID-19, enrolled during active disease. The CDR3 is CAWMGAGSGNTIYF. DNA for the CDR3: TGTGCCTGGATGGGGGCAGGGTCTGGAAACACCATATATTTT.